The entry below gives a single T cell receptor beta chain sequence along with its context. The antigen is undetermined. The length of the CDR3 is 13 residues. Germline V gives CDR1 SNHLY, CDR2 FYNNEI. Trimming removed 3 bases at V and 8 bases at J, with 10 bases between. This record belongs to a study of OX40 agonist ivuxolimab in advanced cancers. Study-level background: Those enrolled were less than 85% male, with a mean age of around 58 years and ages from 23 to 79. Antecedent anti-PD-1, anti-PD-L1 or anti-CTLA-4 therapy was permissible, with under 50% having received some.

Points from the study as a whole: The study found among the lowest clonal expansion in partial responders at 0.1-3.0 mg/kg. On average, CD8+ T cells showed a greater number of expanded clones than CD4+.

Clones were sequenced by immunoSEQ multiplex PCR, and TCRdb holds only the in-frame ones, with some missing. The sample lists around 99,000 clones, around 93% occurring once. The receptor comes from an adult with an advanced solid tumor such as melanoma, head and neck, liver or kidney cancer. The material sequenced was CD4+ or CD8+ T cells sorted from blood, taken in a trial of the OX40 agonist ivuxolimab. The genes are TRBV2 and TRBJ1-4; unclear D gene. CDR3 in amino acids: CASSENYGEKLFF. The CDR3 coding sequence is TGTGCCAGCAGTGAGAACTACGGCGAAAAACTGTTTTTT.